This T cell receptor beta chain was profiled in a study of blood T cell repertoires in COVID-19. The overall study: Both acute and convalescent COVID-19 samples were obtained from the United States, Italy and Spain. Sources were T cells, B-cell-depleted T cells, or PBMCs; the material itself was cDNA or gDNA.

Methods used by the authors: Cell counts per sample came from amplifying reference gene primers. Clones were sequenced by immunoSEQ multiplex PCR, and TCRdb holds only the in-frame ones, with some missing. Clonal size and the V and J genes are those of that table, whereas D and trimming came from the DNA. Of 120,000 or so clones listed, approximately 87% were seen once; the top ten hold 3.5% to 4.5%. Sequenced input: peripheral blood. This sequence originates from a woman between 55 and 75 years old with acute or convalescent COVID-19.

In nucleotides, the CDR3 is TGTGCCAGCAGTCCTTATACCGGGGAGCTGTTTTTT. Its protein product is CASSPYTGELFF. V usage is TRBV28 and J usage is TRBJ2-2; no clear D gene. Germline V gene sequence: CDR1 MDHEN, CDR2 SYDVKM. The CDR3 has 12 residues. Deletions cut 5 bases from V and 5 bases from J, with 6 bases between.